This T cell receptor (beta chain) was profiled in a study of blood T cell repertoires in COVID-19. In the study overall: Samples representing acute and convalescent COVID-19 were sourced from the United States, Italy and Spain. T cells, B-cell-depleted T cells, or PBMCs supplied cDNA or gDNA.

As processed by the authors: Estimates of nucleated cell counts were drawn from the amplification of reference gene primers. The data were produced by immunoSEQ multiplex PCR, yet TCRdb's version contains in-frame clones alone and is incomplete. D and trimming were read from the DNA, whereas the V and J calls and clone size are those reported in that table. Among approximately 81,000 clones, around 80% were seen once, and the ten largest hold 7.4%. The CDR3 is 15 residues long. V shed 3 bases, J shed 7 bases, and the junction held 5 bases outside the gene matches. CDR1 is MGHRA, CDR2 YSYEKL, per germline.

The chain combines TRBV4-1 with TRBJ2-1, with TRBD2 identical over 11 bases. The sequenced sample was peripheral blood. This TCR came from a human donor in a cohort sampled during active COVID-19. CDR3 protein: CASSQLAGGYNEQFF. The CDR3 coding sequence is TGCGCCAGCAGCCAGCTAGCGGGGGGTTATAATGAGCAGTTCTTC.